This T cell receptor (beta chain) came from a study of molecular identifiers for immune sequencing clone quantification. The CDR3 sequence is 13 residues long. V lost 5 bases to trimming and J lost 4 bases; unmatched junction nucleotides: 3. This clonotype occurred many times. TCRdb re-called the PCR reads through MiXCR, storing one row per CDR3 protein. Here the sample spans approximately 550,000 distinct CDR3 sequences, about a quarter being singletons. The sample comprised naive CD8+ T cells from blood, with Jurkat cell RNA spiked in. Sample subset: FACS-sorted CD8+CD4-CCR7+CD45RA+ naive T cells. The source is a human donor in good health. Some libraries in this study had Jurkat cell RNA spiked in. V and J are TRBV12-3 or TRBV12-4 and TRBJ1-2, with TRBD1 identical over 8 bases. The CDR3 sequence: CASSPGTGYGYTF. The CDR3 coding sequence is TGTGCCAGCAGTCCCGGGACAGGCTATGGCTACACCTTC.